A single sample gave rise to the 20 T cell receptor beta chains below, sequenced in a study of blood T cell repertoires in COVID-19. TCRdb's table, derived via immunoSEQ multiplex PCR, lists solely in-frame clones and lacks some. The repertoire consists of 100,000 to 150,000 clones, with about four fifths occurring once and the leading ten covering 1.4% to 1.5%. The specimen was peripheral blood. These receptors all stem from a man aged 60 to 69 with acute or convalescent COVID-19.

The CDR3 reads CAWSGAGGTGELFF. In nucleotides, the CDR3 is TGTGCCTGGAGTGGTGCGGGGGGCACCGGGGAGCTGTTTTTT. The J gene is TRBJ2-2, the V gene TRBV30; 8 bases match TRBD2. Unmatched junction bases numbered 2, after V lost 1 base and J lost 4 bases. This CDR3 has 14 residues. Germline CDR1 reads GTSNPN; CDR2 reads SVGIG (reference sequence).

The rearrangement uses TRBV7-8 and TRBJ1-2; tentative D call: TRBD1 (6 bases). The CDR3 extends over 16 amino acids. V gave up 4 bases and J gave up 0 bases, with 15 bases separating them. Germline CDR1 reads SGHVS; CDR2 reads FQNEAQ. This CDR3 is CASSYEPDRSNYGYTF. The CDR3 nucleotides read TGTGCCAGCAGCTACGAACCCGACAGGTCTAACTATGGCTACACCTTC.

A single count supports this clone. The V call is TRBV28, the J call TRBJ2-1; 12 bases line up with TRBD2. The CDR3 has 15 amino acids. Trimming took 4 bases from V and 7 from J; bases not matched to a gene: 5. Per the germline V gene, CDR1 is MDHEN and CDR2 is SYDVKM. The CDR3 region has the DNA TGTGCCAGCAGTTCTAGCGGGGGGGCCGTAAATGAGCAGTTCTTC. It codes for CASSSSGGAVNEQFF.

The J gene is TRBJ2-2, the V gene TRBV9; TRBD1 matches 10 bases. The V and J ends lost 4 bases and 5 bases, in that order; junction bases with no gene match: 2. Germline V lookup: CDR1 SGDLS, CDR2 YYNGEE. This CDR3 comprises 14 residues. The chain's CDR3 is CASSRDRGTGELFF. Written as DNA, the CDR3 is TGTGCCAGCAGCCGGGACAGGGGTACCGGGGAGCTGTTTTTT.

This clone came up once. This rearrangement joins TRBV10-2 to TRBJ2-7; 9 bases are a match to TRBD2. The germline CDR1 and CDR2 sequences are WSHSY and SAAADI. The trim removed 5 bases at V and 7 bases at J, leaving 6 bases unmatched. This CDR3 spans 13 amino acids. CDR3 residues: CASSSGGIGEQYF. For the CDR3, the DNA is TGCGCCAGCAGTAGCGGGGGGATCGGTGAGCAGTACTTC.

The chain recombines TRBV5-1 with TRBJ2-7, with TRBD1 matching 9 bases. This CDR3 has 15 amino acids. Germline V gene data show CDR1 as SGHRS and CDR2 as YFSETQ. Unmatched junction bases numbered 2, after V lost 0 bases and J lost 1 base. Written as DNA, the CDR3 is TGCGCCAGCAGCTTGGTGACAGGGGGGTCCTACGAGCAGTACTTC. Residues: CASSLVTGGSYEQYF.

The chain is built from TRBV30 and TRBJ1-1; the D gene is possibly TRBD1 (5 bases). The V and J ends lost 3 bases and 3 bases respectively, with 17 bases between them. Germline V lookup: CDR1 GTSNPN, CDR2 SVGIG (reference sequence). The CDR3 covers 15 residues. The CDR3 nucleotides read TGTGCCTGGAGCCGTGGAAGGGGCCGGTACACTGAAGCTTTCTTT. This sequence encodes CAWSRGRGRYTEAFF.

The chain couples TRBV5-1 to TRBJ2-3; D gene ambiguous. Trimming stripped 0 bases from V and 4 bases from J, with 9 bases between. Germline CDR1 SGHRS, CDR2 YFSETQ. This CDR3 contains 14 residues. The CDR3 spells CASSLVGSSDTQYF. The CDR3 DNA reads TGCGCCAGCAGCTTGGTTGGCTCGTCAGATACGCAGTATTTT. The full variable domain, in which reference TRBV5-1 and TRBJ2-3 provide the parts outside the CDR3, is KAGVTQTPRYLIKTRGQQVTLSCSPISGHRSVSWYQQTPGQGLQFLFEYFSETQRNKGNFPGRFSGRQFSNSRSEMNVSTLELGDSALYLCASSLVGSSDTQYFGPGTRLTVL.

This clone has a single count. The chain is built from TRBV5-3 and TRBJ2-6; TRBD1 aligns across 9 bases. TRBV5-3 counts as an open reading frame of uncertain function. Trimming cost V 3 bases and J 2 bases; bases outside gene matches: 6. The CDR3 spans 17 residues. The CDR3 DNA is TGTGCCAGAAGCTCTAATCGACAGGGGGCTGGGGCCAACGTCCTGACTTTC. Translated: CARSSNRQGAGANVLTF.

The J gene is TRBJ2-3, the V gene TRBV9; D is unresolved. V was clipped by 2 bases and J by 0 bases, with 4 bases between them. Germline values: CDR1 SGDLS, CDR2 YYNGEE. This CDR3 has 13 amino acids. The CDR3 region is CASSVPSTDTQYF. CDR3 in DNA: TGTGCCAGCAGCGTCCCTAGCACAGATACGCAGTATTTT.

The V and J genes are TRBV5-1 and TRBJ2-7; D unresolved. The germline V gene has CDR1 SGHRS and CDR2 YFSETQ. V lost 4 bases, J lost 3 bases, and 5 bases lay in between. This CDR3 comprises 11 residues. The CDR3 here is CASSGHYEQYF. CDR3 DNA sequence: TGCGCCAGCAGCGGCCACTACGAGCAGTACTTC.

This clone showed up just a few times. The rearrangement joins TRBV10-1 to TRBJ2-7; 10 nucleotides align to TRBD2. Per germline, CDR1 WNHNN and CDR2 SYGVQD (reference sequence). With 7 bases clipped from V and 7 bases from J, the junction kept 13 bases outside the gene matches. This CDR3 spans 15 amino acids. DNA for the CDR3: TGCGCCAGCATCCGGATAGCGGGAGGTCCGTGGGAGCAGTACTTC. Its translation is CASIRIAGGPWEQYF.

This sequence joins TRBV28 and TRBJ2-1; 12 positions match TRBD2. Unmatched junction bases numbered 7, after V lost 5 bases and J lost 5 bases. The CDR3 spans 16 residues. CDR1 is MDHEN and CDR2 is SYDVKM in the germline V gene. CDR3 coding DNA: TGTGCCAGCAGTCAAGCTAGCGGGGGGGCCCACAATGAGCAGTTCTTC. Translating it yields CASSQASGGAHNEQFF.

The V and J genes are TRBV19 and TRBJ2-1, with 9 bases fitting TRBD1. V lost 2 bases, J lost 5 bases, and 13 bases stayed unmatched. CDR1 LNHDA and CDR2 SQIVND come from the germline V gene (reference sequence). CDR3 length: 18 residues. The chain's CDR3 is CASSITSGTGKSNNEQFF. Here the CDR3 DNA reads TGTGCCAGTAGTATAACTTCCGGGACAGGGAAGTCAAACAATGAGCAGTTCTTC.

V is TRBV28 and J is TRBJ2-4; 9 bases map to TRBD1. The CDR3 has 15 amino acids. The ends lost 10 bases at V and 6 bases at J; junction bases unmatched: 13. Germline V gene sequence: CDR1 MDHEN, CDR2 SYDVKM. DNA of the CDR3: TGTGCCATCCAAGAGCCCGGGACAGGGTCAAACATTCAGTACTTC. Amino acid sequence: CAIQEPGTGSNIQYF.

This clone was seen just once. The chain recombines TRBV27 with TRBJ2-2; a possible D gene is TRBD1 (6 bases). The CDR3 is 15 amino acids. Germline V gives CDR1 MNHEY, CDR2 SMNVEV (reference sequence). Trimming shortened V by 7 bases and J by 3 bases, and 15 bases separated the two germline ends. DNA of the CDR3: TGTGCCAGCATAGCACAGGGTGACTACACCGGGGAGCTGTTTTTT. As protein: CASIAQGDYTGELFF.

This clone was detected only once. The CDR3 DNA is TGCAGTGCTAGTAAGGGCGGGAGACGGGCTGGTGAGCAGTTCTTC. This sequence encodes CSASKGGRRAGEQFF. The rearrangement joins TRBV20-1 to TRBJ2-1; TRBD2 aligns across 7 bases. The ends lost 3 bases at V and 9 bases at J; junction bases unmatched: 14. The germline V gene has CDR1 DFQATT and CDR2 SNEGSKA (reference sequence). The CDR3 loop spans 15 amino acids.

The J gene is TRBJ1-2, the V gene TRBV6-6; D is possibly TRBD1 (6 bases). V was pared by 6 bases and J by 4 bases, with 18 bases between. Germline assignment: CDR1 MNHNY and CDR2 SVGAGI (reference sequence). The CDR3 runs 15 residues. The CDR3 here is CASSPSAGTIYGYTF. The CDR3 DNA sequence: TGTGCCAGCAGCCCCAGCGCCGGGACAATCTATGGCTACACCTTC.

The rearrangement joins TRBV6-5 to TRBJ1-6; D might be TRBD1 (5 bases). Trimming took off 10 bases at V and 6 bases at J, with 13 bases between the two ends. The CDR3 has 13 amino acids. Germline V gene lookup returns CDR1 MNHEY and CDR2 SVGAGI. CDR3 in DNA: TGTGCCACGAGGATGGGGCCTAATTCACCCCTCCACTTT. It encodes CATRMGPNSPLHF.

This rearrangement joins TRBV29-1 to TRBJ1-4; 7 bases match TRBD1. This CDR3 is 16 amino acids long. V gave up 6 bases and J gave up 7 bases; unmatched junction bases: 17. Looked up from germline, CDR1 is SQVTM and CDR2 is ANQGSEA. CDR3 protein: CSVAFTRTGSGEKLFF. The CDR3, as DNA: TGCAGCGTCGCCTTTACCCGGACAGGCTCGGGTGAAAAACTGTTTTTT.